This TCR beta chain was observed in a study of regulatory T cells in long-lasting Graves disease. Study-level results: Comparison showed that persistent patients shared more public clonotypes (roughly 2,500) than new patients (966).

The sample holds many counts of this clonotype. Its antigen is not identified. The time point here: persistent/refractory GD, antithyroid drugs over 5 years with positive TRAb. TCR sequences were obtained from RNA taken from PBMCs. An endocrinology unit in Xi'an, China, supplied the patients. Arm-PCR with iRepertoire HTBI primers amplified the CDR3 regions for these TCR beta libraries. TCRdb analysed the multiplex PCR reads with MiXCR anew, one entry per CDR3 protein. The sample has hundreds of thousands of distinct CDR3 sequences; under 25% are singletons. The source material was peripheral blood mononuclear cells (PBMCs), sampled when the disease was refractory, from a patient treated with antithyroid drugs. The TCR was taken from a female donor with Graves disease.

The CDR3 loop reads CASSRQVGSAIYF. CDR3 bases: TGTGCCAGCAGCCGCCAAGTCGGATCCGCCATATATTTT. V gene TRBV11-3 combines with J gene TRBJ1-3; D not certain. Trimming left V 5 bases short and J 11 bases short, with 16 bases between. The CDR3 totals 13 residues. Germline lookup yields CDR1 SGHNT and CDR2 YENEEA. The full variable domain, rest sourced from reference TRBV11-3 and TRBJ1-3, is EAGVVQSPRYKIIEKKQPVAFWCNPISGHNTLYWYLQNLGQGPELLIRYENEEAVDDSQLPKDRFSAERLKGVDSTLKIQPAELGDSAVYLCASSRQVGSAIYFGEGSWLTVV.